One sample yielded the 12 T cell receptor beta chains listed below, sequenced in a study of blood T cell repertoires in COVID-19. Only in-frame clones appear in the TCRdb table, and some are missing; sequencing was by immunoSEQ multiplex PCR. The data contain about 120,000 clones, over 60% of them singletons. Sequencing was carried out using peripheral blood. The receptors shown here come from a woman aged 80 or over with active or convalescent COVID-19.

The chain couples TRBV5-5 to TRBJ1-1; D might be TRBD1 (5 bases). The germline V gene encodes CDR1 SGHKS and CDR2 YYEKEE (reference sequence). V was shortened by 4 bases and J by 4 bases, with 14 bases between the two germline ends. The CDR3 spans 14 residues. The CDR3 reads CASSPMGGITEAFF. The CDR3 DNA follows: TGTGCCAGCAGCCCAATGGGGGGGATCACTGAAGCTTTCTTT.

The CDR3 coding sequence is TGTGCCAGCAGCTTCCAGGTAGATAGCAATCAGCCCCAGCATTTT. Translated: CASSFQVDSNQPQHF. The chain carries TRBV7-2 and TRBJ1-5, with D hard to call. V gave up 3 bases and J gave up 0 bases, with 9 bases separating them. CDR1 and CDR2 from the germline V gene are SGHTA and FQGNSA. The CDR3 is 15 amino acids.

The chain has TRBV2 and TRBJ2-1, with TRBD2 identical over 11 bases. Trimming removed 6 bases from V and 7 bases from J; junction bases left unmatched: 14. Germline V gene lookup returns CDR1 SNHLY and CDR2 FYNNEI. There are 17 residues in the CDR3. As DNA, the CDR3 is TGTGCCAGCAGAGTAGCGGGAGGGCTAGATTCCAAAAATGAGCAGTTCTTC. The encoded protein is CASRVAGGLDSKNEQFF. Combining the CDR3 with reference TRBV2 and TRBJ2-1 gives the whole variable domain EPEVTQTPSHQVTQMGQEVILRCVPISNHLYFYWYRQILGQKVEFLVSFYNNEISEKSEIFDDQFSVERPDGSNFTLKIRSTKLEDSAMYFCASRVAGGLDSKNEQFFGPGTRLTVL.

This chain links TRBV6-5 with TRBJ2-7; 11 bases agree with TRBD2. This CDR3 is built from 15 residues. Germline CDR1 is MNHEY and CDR2 is SVGAGI. The V and J ends lost 8 bases and 4 bases, in that order; junction bases with no gene match: 10. CDR3 coding DNA: TGTGCCAGCCGAAGGGGGCCTAGCGGGAGGTACGAGCAGTACTTC. This translates into CASRRGPSGRYEQYF.

This clone was counted only a few times. This rearrangement joins TRBV7-8 to TRBJ2-7, with TRBD2 matching over 10 bases. The CDR3 runs to 15 residues. Germline V CDR1 and CDR2: SGHVS, FQNEAQ. Trimming took 5 bases from V and 2 from J; bases not matched to a gene: 6. The chain's CDR3 is CASSQSGRGAYEQYF. DNA of the CDR3: TGTGCCAGCAGCCAAAGCGGGAGGGGGGCCTACGAGCAGTACTTC.

This chain uses TRBV5-6 with TRBJ1-6; weak D call: TRBD1 (5 bases). V lost 0 bases, J lost 7 bases, and 14 bases lay in between. Germline V CDR1 and CDR2: SGHDT, YYEEEE. The CDR3 runs to 16 residues. The CDR3 coding sequence is TGTGCCAGCAGCTTGGCAGGGATTCCCTTAAATTCACCCCTCCACTTT. It specifies CASSLAGIPLNSPLHF.

This clone was picked up one time. The chain combines TRBV15 with TRBJ1-2, with a possible D match to TRBD1 (5 bases). This CDR3 is built from 14 residues. V was pared by 5 bases and J by 6 bases, with 16 bases between. Germline V gives CDR1 LNHNV, CDR2 YYDKDF (reference sequence). CDR3 nucleotides: TGTGCCACCAGCCCACGTTGGGGCCAGAATGGCTACACCTTC. Translating it yields CATSPRWGQNGYTF.

This clone was counted a few times. V is TRBV30 and J is TRBJ1-3, with TRBD1 as a possible D gene (6 bases). The CDR3 is made up of 14 amino acids. V gave up 2 bases and J gave up 8 bases, with 16 bases separating them. The germline gives CDR1 GTSNPN, CDR2 SVGIG (reference sequence). In nucleotides, the CDR3 is TGTGCCTGGAGTTTCAACACAGGGTCGGACACCATATATTTT. Amino acids: CAWSFNTGSDTIYF.

V is TRBV5-1 and J is TRBJ2-5; 7 bases are a match to TRBD1. This CDR3 has 15 residues. Trimming cost V 9 bases and J 2 bases; bases outside gene matches: 13. Per germline, CDR1 SGHRS and CDR2 YFSETQ. The CDR3 region has the DNA TGCGCCACCTCCAGACAGGGATTGTCGCAAGAGACCCAGTACTTC. This codes for CATSRQGLSQETQYF. Together with reference TRBV5-1 and TRBJ2-5, the CDR3 gives the full variable domain: KAGVTQTPRYLIKTRGQQVTLSCSPISGHRSVSWYQQTPGQGLQFLFEYFSETQRNKGNFPGRFSGRQFSNSRSEMNVSTLELGDSALYLCATSRQGLSQETQYFGPGTRLLVL.

This chain joins TRBV5-1 and TRBJ1-4; TRBD1 agrees at 7 bases. Germline V CDR1 and CDR2: SGHRS, YFSETQ. The V segment lost 5 bases and the J segment 3 bases; nucleotides outside the gene matches: 7. This CDR3 contains 15 residues. The CDR3 DNA reads TGCGCCAGCAGGCCCCCCGGGACAGCTAATGAAAAACTGTTTTTT. Translation gives CASRPPGTANEKLFF.

The gene calls are TRBV18 and TRBJ2-5; 8 bases fit TRBD2. The germline CDR1 and CDR2 sequences are KGHSH and LQKENI. Trimming at V came to 3 bases and at J to 5 bases, leaving 14 bases not matched to a gene. The CDR3 loop spans 17 amino acids. The CDR3, as DNA: TGTGCCAGCTCACCCGGGACTAGGAGCAGGTTACGGGAGACCCAGTACTTC. Its translation: CASSPGTRSRLRETQYF.

The V gene is TRBV2, the J gene TRBJ1-1; the match to TRBD1 covers 11 bases. Germline-derived CDR1 and CDR2 are SNHLY and FYNNEI. With V trimmed by 7 bases and J by 5 bases, 6 bases remained unmatched. This CDR3 comprises 14 residues. The CDR3 DNA is TGTGCCAGCACCTACGGACAGGGGGCTACTGAAGCTTTCTTT. It yields the protein CASTYGQGATEAFF.